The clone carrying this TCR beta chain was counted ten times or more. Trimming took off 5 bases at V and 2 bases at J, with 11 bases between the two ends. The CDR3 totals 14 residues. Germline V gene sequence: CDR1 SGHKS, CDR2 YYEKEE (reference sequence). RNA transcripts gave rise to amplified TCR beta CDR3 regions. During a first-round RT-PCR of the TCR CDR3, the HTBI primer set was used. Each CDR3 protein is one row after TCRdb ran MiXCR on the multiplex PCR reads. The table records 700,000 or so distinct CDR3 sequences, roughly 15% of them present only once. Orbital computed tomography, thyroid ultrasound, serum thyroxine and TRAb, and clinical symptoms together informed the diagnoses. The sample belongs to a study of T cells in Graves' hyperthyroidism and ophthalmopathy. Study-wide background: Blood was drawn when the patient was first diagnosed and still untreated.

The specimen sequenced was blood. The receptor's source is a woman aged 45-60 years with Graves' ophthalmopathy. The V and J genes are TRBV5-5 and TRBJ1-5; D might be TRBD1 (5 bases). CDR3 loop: CASSTQGGNQPQHF. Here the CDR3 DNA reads TGTGCCAGCAGTACCCAGGGAGGCAATCAGCCCCAGCATTTT.